What follows are 7 T cell receptor beta chains derived from one specimen sequenced in a study of blood T cell repertoires in COVID-19. Only in-frame clones appear in the TCRdb table, and some are missing; sequencing was by immunoSEQ multiplex PCR. Among approximately 140,000 clones listed, 70% to 90% were seen once. Sequenced sample: peripheral blood. The receptors originated from a human donor in a cohort sampled during active COVID-19.

The chain links TRBV27 to TRBJ2-7, with a tentative D call TRBD1 (6 bases). CDR3 length: 15 amino acids. V was trimmed by 5 bases and J by 0 bases, leaving 14 bases between them. Germline CDR1 is MNHEY and CDR2 is SMNVEV (reference sequence). The CDR3 here is CASSPGQLSSYEQYF. The CDR3 bases are TGTGCCAGCAGTCCCGGACAGTTGAGCTCCTACGAGCAGTACTTC.

The rearrangement joins TRBV5-1 to TRBJ2-3; TRBD2 might be the D (7 bases). Germline V gives CDR1 SGHRS, CDR2 YFSETQ. The V and J ends lost 5 bases and 6 bases respectively, with 25 bases between them. The CDR3 consists of 17 residues. CDR3 amino acids: CASSPWGGATTQDTQYF. The CDR3 DNA is TGCGCCAGCAGTCCCTGGGGGGGGGCGACTACACAGGATACGCAGTATTTT. The variable domain in full, completed from reference TRBV5-1 and TRBJ2-3, reads KAGVTQTPRYLIKTRGQQVTLSCSPISGHRSVSWYQQTPGQGLQFLFEYFSETQRNKGNFPGRFSGRQFSNSRSEMNVSTLELGDSALYLCASSPWGGATTQDTQYFGPGTRLTVL.

The chain is built from TRBV7-8 and TRBJ1-5; D is uncertain. Germline CDR1 reads SGHVS; CDR2 reads FQNEAQ. The CDR3 has 15 residues. V lost 5 bases to trimming and J lost 4 bases, with 15 bases between them. CDR3 nucleotides: TGTGCCAGCAGCCTTGAGAGTGCTACGAATCAGCCCCAGCATTTT. Residues: CASSLESATNQPQHF.

CDR3 in amino acids: CATSSTSDRTQETQYF. In nucleotides, the CDR3 is TGTGCCACCAGTTCGACATCAGACAGAACACAAGAGACCCAGTACTTC. The chain recombines TRBV24-1 with TRBJ2-5; possibly TRBD1 for D (5 bases). Between the trimmed V and J ends, which lost 6 bases and 2 bases, there was a span of 18 bases. The CDR3 is 16 residues long. Germline V gene data show CDR1 as KGHDR and CDR2 as SFDVKD.

This clone was seen just once. The chain joins TRBV7-2 to TRBJ1-3; the D is unclear. V gave up 3 bases and J gave up 0 bases, with 6 bases separating them. The CDR3 covers 14 residues. Germline CDR1 and CDR2: SGHTA and FQGNSA. CDR3 amino acids: CASSFHSSGNTIYF. CDR3 sequence (DNA): TGTGCCAGCAGCTTTCATAGCTCTGGAAACACCATATATTTT.

This clone was observed a few times. This sequence joins TRBV5-5 and TRBJ2-2; 7 bases agree with TRBD1. CDR3 length: 16 residues. Germline V gives CDR1 SGHKS, CDR2 YYEKEE (reference sequence). J was trimmed by 1 base and V by 5 bases; bases with no gene match: 8. CDR3 in DNA: TGTGCCAGCAGATCAAGTGGGACAGTGAACACCGGGGAGCTGTTTTTT. It codes for CASRSSGTVNTGELFF.

The DNA of the CDR3 is TGTGCCAGCAGCCAAGCCCAGAACACTGAAGCTTTCTTT. Translation: CASSQAQNTEAFF. This chain uses TRBV14 with TRBJ1-1; no clear D gene. Trimming removed 1 base from V and 1 base from J, with 4 bases in between. The germline V gene encodes CDR1 SGHDN and CDR2 FVKESK. CDR3 length equals 13 residues.